Listed below are T cell receptor beta chains from one sample, sequenced in a study of blood T cell repertoires in COVID-19. TCRdb's table, derived via immunoSEQ multiplex PCR, lists solely in-frame clones and lacks some. In the table there are around 280,000 clones, approximately 86% of which are singletons. Material for sequencing was peripheral blood. The receptor source for this set is a woman aged 45-65 years who had recovered from COVID-19. Both conserved end residues are part of each CDR3. D genes are given only for firm matches. A clone size is listed for some rows: how often the clone was seen (once, few, many), or a class if it is expanded.

V gene,J gene,clone size,D gene,CDR3 length,CDR3 DNA,CDR3 protein
TRBV27,TRBJ2-7,NA,NA,14,TGTGCCAGCAGTTTATCGAGAATGTCCTACGAGCAGTACTTC,CASSLSRMSYEQYF
TRBV19,TRBJ2-3,NA,TRBD2,13,TGTGCCAGTAGTTCCAGGGAGGGTTATACGCAGTATTTT,CASSSREGYTQYF
TRBV5-1,TRBJ2-7,NA,TRBD1,14,TGCGCCAGCAGTTCAGACAGGGGTGTCCACGAGCAGTACTTC,CASSSDRGVHEQYF
TRBV24-1,TRBJ2-1,NA,TRBD1,20,TGTGCCACCAGTGATTCTATCGGCCAATCTCAGGGGGCGCCCTGGGATGAGCAGTTCTTC,CATSDSIGQSQGAPWDEQFF
TRBV7-2,TRBJ2-1,NA,NA,16,TGTGCCAGCAGCCAATGGCAGGGGCCACGATACAATGAGCAGTTCTTC,CASSQWQGPRYNEQFF
TRBV19,TRBJ1-2,NA,TRBD1,15,TGTGCCAGTAGTAGAGGGGACAGGGCGGCCTATGGCTACACCTTC,CASSRGDRAAYGYTF
TRBV5-4,TRBJ2-1,NA,TRBD2,15,TGTGCCAGCAGCTTTAGCGGGGGGAGCTACAATGAGCAGTTCTTC,CASSFSGGSYNEQFF
TRBV10-3,TRBJ2-1,NA,NA,14,TGTGCCATCAGTGACCCTACGGGGTACAATGAGCAGTTCTTC,CAISDPTGYNEQFF
TRBV4-3,TRBJ2-3,NA,NA,15,TGCGCCAGCAGCCAAGATCTAAGTGGGGGCCAGCCCAGAATATTT,CASSQDLSGGQPRIF
TRBV28,TRBJ1-2,NA,TRBD1,15,TGTGCCAGCAGCCATCATTTCACAGGGGGGGGTGGCTACACCTTC,CASSHHFTGGGGYTF
TRBV4-1,TRBJ2-3,NA,TRBD2,17,TGCGCCAGCAGCCAGTTTACTAGCGGGGGTCGTACAGATACGCAGTATTTT,CASSQFTSGGRTDTQYF
TRBV6-2/TRBV6-3,TRBJ2-3,NA,TRBD2,17,TGTGCCAGCAGTTACTCGGTGCGGGGGAGGAGCACAGATACGCAGTATTTT,CASSYSVRGRSTDTQYF
TRBV7-2,TRBJ2-7,once,NA,15,TGTGCCAGCAGCCCCGGGACTGGAAGCTCCTACGAGCAGTACTTC,CASSPGTGSSYEQYF
TRBV30,TRBJ2-7,NA,NA,11,TGTGCCTGGAGCCCCAAGACTCAGCAGTACTTC,CAWSPKTQQYF
TRBV5-6,TRBJ2-7,NA,NA,13,TGTGCCAGCAGCTTAGCGAGCTCCTACGAGCAGTACTTC,CASSLASSYEQYF
TRBV7-2,TRBJ2-2,NA,NA,16,TGTGCCAGCAGCATGAGCGGTTTGGGGAACACCGGGGAGCTGTTTTTT,CASSMSGLGNTGELFF
TRBV5-5,TRBJ1-2,NA,TRBD1,17,TGTGCCAGCAGCTTGAGGGACAGGGAATTCCCCTCCTATGGCTACACCTTC,CASSLRDREFPSYGYTF
TRBV30,TRBJ1-2,NA,TRBD1,13,TGTGCCTGGTCCCCAGGGGGAAGCTATGGCTACACCTTC,CAWSPGGSYGYTF
TRBV3-1/TRBV3-2,TRBJ2-2,NA,NA,13,TGTGCCAGCAGCCAAGCAGTTTCCGGGGAGCTGTTTTTT,CASSQAVSGELFF
TRBV13,TRBJ2-1,few,TRBD2,14,TGTGCCAGCAGCCCCACCGCGGGGGGGCGGGAGCAGTTCTTC,CASSPTAGGREQFF
TRBV7-2,TRBJ1-3,NA,NA,15,TGTGCCAGCAGCTTAGGAGGTCGGCAAGGAAACACCATATATTTT,CASSLGGRQGNTIYF
TRBV10-3,TRBJ1-1,NA,NA,11,TGTGCCATCAGTGGGGTGGGCATAGCTTTCTTT,CAISGVGIAFF
TRBV30,TRBJ1-2,NA,NA,13,TGTGCCTGGAGTGTACAGGCCAGCAACGGCTACACCTTC,CAWSVQASNGYTF
TRBV18,TRBJ1-5,NA,NA,13,TGTGCCAGCTCACCTGCGAACAATCAGCCCCAGCATTTT,CASSPANNQPQHF
TRBV5-4,TRBJ1-1,NA,NA,15,TGTGCCAGCAGCCACCCGGGGGAGGGTAACACTGAAGCTTTCTTT,CASSHPGEGNTEAFF
TRBV7-2,TRBJ2-1,NA,NA,13,TGTGCCAGCAGCTTGGACAGATCCAATGAGCAGTTCTTC,CASSLDRSNEQFF
TRBV15,TRBJ1-1,NA,TRBD1,16,TGTGCCACCAGCAGGCTTTCGACAGGGTGGGTCACTGAAGCTTTCTTT,CATSRLSTGWVTEAFF
TRBV3-1/TRBV3-2,TRBJ1-6,few,NA,14,TGTGCCAGCAGCCAACGGACAGATAATTCACCCCTCCACTTT,CASSQRTDNSPLHF
TRBV5-4,TRBJ2-3,many,NA,13,TGTGCCAGCAGCTTGGCTGGCCCAGATACGCAGTATTTT,CASSLAGPDTQYF
TRBV27,TRBJ1-1,NA,NA,15,TGTGCCAGCAGTTTAAAGACCCCAGGGTACACTGAAGCTTTCTTT,CASSLKTPGYTEAFF
TRBV7-9,TRBJ1-1,NA,NA,13,TGTGCCAGCAAAAGACAACGAGAGACTGAAGCTTTCTTT,CASKRQRETEAFF
TRBV15,TRBJ2-1,NA,TRBD2,19,TGTGCCACCAGCAGAGGTAAGGCTAGCGGGAGACGGTCCTACAATGAGCAGTTCTTC,CATSRGKASGRRSYNEQFF
TRBV9,TRBJ1-3,NA,NA,16,TGTGCCAGCAGCCCCCATACCGAGGGAATAGCTGGTACCATATATTTT,CASSPHTEGIAGTIYF
TRBV7-9,TRBJ1-1,NA,NA,11,TGTGCCAGCAGCCCGGGGACTGGAGCTTTCTTT,CASSPGTGAFF
TRBV7-9,TRBJ1-1,NA,NA,16,TGTGCCAGCAGGCGAAGACCGGGACACCTCAACACTGAAGCTTTCTTT,CASRRRPGHLNTEAFF
TRBV7-9,TRBJ2-3,NA,TRBD2,13,TGTGCCAGCACTGGTCCGACTAGCGATACGCAGTATTTT,CASTGPTSDTQYF
TRBV30,TRBJ2-1,NA,TRBD1,18,TGTGCCTGGAACCGGGACAGGGAGCGGTGGGGCTCCTACAATGAGCAGTTCTTC,CAWNRDRERWGSYNEQFF
TRBV11-2,TRBJ2-1,few,NA,11,TGTGCCAGCAGCTTCGGTAATGAGCAGTTCTTC,CASSFGNEQFF
TRBV11-2,TRBJ2-2,NA,NA,13,TGTGCCAGCAGACCACAGGGAGACGGGGAGCTGTTTTTT,CASRPQGDGELFF
TRBV7-9,TRBJ1-1,NA,NA,14,TGTGCCAGCAGCTTAGTGGCCAGAAGCACTGAAGCTTTCTTT,CASSLVARSTEAFF